This T cell receptor (beta chain) was profiled in a study of CD8+CD57+ T cells in acquired aplastic anemia. Study in general: The sorted CD4+ and CD8+ cells yielded an average around 3 ug of DNA. On average, healthy donors gave about 10.8 million reads for CD4+ cells. General observations from the study: Statistical testing detected no significant gap in CD8+ Simpson's diversity between patients and controls. A set of more than 25 CD8+ CDR3 sequences was shared between patients and controls, and these sequences appeared highly expressed in patients.

To note about this clonotype: What it binds is unknown.

Germline V gives CDR1 LNHDA, CDR2 SQIVND (reference sequence). Deletions cut 5 bases from V and 0 bases from J, with 11 bases between. CDR3 size: 16 residues. Profiling of TCR beta VDJ combinations and CDR3 sequences used genomic DNA as template. TCRdb processed the reads anew with MiXCR; each CDR3 protein has one entry. The sample yields about 62,000 distinct CDR3 sequences, roughly 58% seen once. Sequencing was carried out using sorted CD4+, CD8+, or CD8+CD57+ T cells (not recorded which) from PBMCs. The source is a human donor in good health, serving as a control. The rearrangement joins TRBV19 to TRBJ1-6; D not certain. The CDR3 reads CASSPRAGSYNSPLHF. DNA for the CDR3: TGTGCCAGTAGTCCCCGAGCAGGCTCCTATAATTCACCCCTCCACTTT.